These T cell receptor beta chains were read from a single sample in a study of blood T cell repertoires in COVID-19. The protocol was immunoSEQ multiplex PCR, while the TCRdb copy is restricted to in-frame clones and leaves out a portion. The data contain more than 300,000 clones, approximately 88% of them singletons. Specimen: peripheral blood. The source of these receptors is a man aged 18 to 30 who had recovered from COVID-19. The CDR3 runs from the conserved cysteine through the conserved F or W. A D gene is named only where the DNA matches it firmly. Expanded clones are given a class, and other clones once, few, many or no size at all.

TRBD2	.	TRBV2	TRBJ2-5	TGTGCCAGCGCTAACGGGGGGGCCGGAGAGACCCAGTACTTC	CASANGGAGETQYF
TRBD2	.	TRBV5-1	TRBJ2-2	TGCGCCAGCAATGATTTCTCAAGGATTCCAGCGGGAGTTCCCGGGGAGCTGTTTTTT	CASNDFSRIPAGVPGELFF
.	once	TRBV7-2	TRBJ2-3	TGTGCCAGCAGCCCACCGGGGTTTAGCACAGATACGCAGTATTTT	CASSPPGFSTDTQYF
.	.	TRBV3-1/TRBV3-2	TRBJ2-1	TGTGCCAGCAGCCAAGAAAGATTAGTCGAGTTCGACAATGAGCAGTTCTTC	CASSQERLVEFDNEQFF
.	.	TRBV13	TRBJ2-7	TGTGCCAGCAGCTTAGAGAGGGAAAGTAGTGAGCAGTACTTC	CASSLERESSEQYF
TRBD1	.	TRBV5-4	TRBJ1-1	TGTGCCAGCAGCTGGGACAGGGGTGACACTGAAGCTTTCTTT	CASSWDRGDTEAFF
.	.	TRBV5-4	TRBJ2-7	TGTGCCAGCAGCTTGGGGCCGCAATACGAGCAGTACTTC	CASSLGPQYEQYF
.	.	TRBV6-6	TRBJ1-1	TGTGCCAGCAGTTATGGGGCCGACTCGGTAGCTTTCTTT	CASSYGADSVAFF
.	.	TRBV5-1	TRBJ2-2	TGCGCCAGCAGCTTGGCCAGCTTTTTAGGGAACAGGCCGAACACCGGGGAGCTGTTTTTT	CASSLASFLGNRPNTGELFF
TRBD1	.	TRBV19	TRBJ1-2	TGTGCCAGTACCTCGGGACAGCGGTATGGCTACACCTTC	CASTSGQRYGYTF
TRBD2	.	TRBV6-6	TRBJ2-5	TGTGCCAGCAGTCCGGGACTAGCGGGGGAGGTGTTAGAGACCCAGTACTTC	CASSPGLAGEVLETQYF
.	.	TRBV11-2	TRBJ2-5	TGTGCCAGCAGTCCTACGAGGGTTTTACAAGAGACCCAGTACTTC	CASSPTRVLQETQYF
TRBD1	.	TRBV29-1	TRBJ2-7	TGCAGCGTAAGGGACAGGGGATACTACGAGCAGTACTTC	CSVRDRGYYEQYF
.	.	TRBV5-1	TRBJ2-5	TGCGCCAGCAAGGTTGAAGGGGGAAAAAAAGAGACCCAGTACTTC	CASKVEGGKKETQYF
.	.	TRBV6-5	TRBJ1-5	TGTGCCAGCAGTTACTTGGCAGGCAATCAGCCCCAGCATTTT	CASSYLAGNQPQHF
.	.	TRBV19	TRBJ1-6	TGTGCCAGTAGTTCTGGAGGAGGCTATAGCTCCTATAATTCACCCCTCCACTTT	CASSSGGGYSSYNSPLHF
.	.	TRBV2	TRBJ2-5	TGTGCCAGCAGTGAAGGCAGGGTGGTAGGTGGCCAGTACTTC	CASSEGRVVGGQYF
.	.	TRBV9	TRBJ1-2	TGTGCCAGCAGCGTAGACGGTAACTATGGCTACACCTTC	CASSVDGNYGYTF
TRBD2	.	TRBV10-3	TRBJ2-3	TGTGCCATTCGCCGTGGGACTAGCGGGAGAGATACGCAGTATTTT	CAIRRGTSGRDTQYF
.	.	TRBV7-6	TRBJ2-7	TGTGCCAGCAGCTTACAGACAGGCCATTCCTACGAGCAGTACTTC	CASSLQTGHSYEQYF
TRBD1	.	TRBV28	TRBJ1-2	TGTGCCAGCGCTAGGACAGGGCACTATGGCTACACCTTC	CASARTGHYGYTF
.	.	TRBV9	TRBJ2-2	TGTGCCAGCAGCCAAGAGACTAGTCCCGGGGAGCTGTTTTTT	CASSQETSPGELFF
.	.	TRBV23-1	TRBJ2-1	TGCGCCAGCAGTCAAGAAAGACAGGAGGCCTACAATGAGCAGTTCTTC	CASSQERQEAYNEQFF
TRBD1	.	TRBV3-1/TRBV3-2	TRBJ1-5	TGTGCCAGCAGCCTAGGGACAGGGGTGAATCAGCCCCAGCATTTT	CASSLGTGVNQPQHF
.	.	TRBV2	TRBJ2-1	TGTGCCAGCAAGTCAGGCGGAGGTAGCAATGAGCAGTTCTTC	CASKSGGGSNEQFF
TRBD1	.	TRBV2	TRBJ1-5	TGTGCCAGCAGTGGACAGGGGGAGGGTCAGCCCCAGCATTTT	CASSGQGEGQPQHF
.	.	TRBV27	TRBJ2-1	TGTGCCAGCAGTCCATCCCAGGGGTTTGGCAATGAGCAGTTCTTC	CASSPSQGFGNEQFF
TRBD2	few	TRBV7-6	TRBJ2-1	TGTGCCAGCAGCTTATCCCGGACTAGCGGCTCCTACAATGAGCAGTTCTTC	CASSLSRTSGSYNEQFF
.	.	TRBV18	TRBJ2-2	TGTGCCAGCTCACCACCTTTAGACACCGCGAGCACCGGGGAGCTGTTTTTT	CASSPPLDTASTGELFF